Sequencing of this T cell receptor (beta chain) was carried out in a study of blood T cell repertoires in COVID-19. Study context: Samples representing acute and convalescent COVID-19 were sourced from the United States, Italy and Spain. Nucleic acid was either cDNA or gDNA, and it came from T cells, B-cell-depleted T cells, or PBMCs.

The CDR3 loop spans 13 amino acids. Germline CDR1 KGHSH, CDR2 LQKENI. V was clipped by 4 bases and J by 5 bases, with 12 bases between them. Method: immunoSEQ multiplex PCR; TCRdb's copy keeps in-frame clones and lacks some. The table lists 70,000 or so clones, more than 75% of them singletons, with about a tenth in the top ten. This sequence was found in a woman younger than 30 with acute or convalescent COVID-19. The sequencing input was peripheral blood. The chain employs TRBV18 and TRBJ2-7, with a weak D call TRBD1 (5 bases). CDR3 bases: TGTGCCAGCTCACTACAACAAGGGGACGAGCAGTACTTC. It encodes CASSLQQGDEQYF.